Listed below are T cell receptor beta chains from one sample, sequenced in a study of Ad26.COV2.S vaccination and SARS-CoV-2 variants. Using immunoSEQ multiplex PCR, the repertoire was profiled, and TCRdb retains in-frame clones only, with some absent. In the table there are approximately 400,000 clones, about four fifths of which are singletons. Sequences were derived from peripheral blood, sampled in a trial of Ad26.COV2.S vaccine versus placebo. All receptors come from a person between 18 and 59 years old who received the Ad26.COV2.S COVID-19 vaccine or a placebo. Each CDR3 is given with its conserved first and last residue. A D gene is named only where the DNA matches it firmly. Clone size is shown for a subset of rows, as once, few, many or a class of expanded clone.

d_call	clone_size	v_call	j_call	cdr3_aa	cdr3_nt
TRBD1	NA	TRBV4-1	TRBJ2-7	CASSQGALVQGVSYEQYF	TGCGCCAGCAGCCAAGGGGCTTTGGTACAGGGGGTTTCCTACGAGCAGTACTTC
TRBD1	NA	TRBV7-2	TRBJ2-7	CASSSTTGGGHEQYF	TGTGCCAGCAGTTCTACGACAGGGGGAGGCCACGAGCAGTACTTC
TRBD2	NA	TRBV12-5	TRBJ2-3	CASVIAGGPTDTQYF	TGTGCTAGTGTTATAGCGGGAGGACCCACAGATACGCAGTATTTT
NA	NA	TRBV30	TRBJ1-2	CAWSGTLRGYGYTF	TGTGCCTGGAGTGGGACCCTCCGAGGCTATGGCTACACCTTC
TRBD1	NA	TRBV4-1	TRBJ1-1	CASSQGAGGNTEAFF	TGCGCCAGCAGCCAAGGTGCAGGGGGGAACACTGAAGCTTTCTTT
NA	NA	TRBV7-7	TRBJ2-5	CASSSTLTAIQETQYF	TGTGCCAGCAGCTCTACCTTGACTGCAATACAAGAGACCCAGTACTTC
NA	NA	TRBV24-1	TRBJ2-2	CATSDPTIGELFF	TGTGCCACCAGTGATCCGACAATCGGGGAGCTGTTTTTT
TRBD1	NA	TRBV19	TRBJ2-7	CATFGDRTSYEQYF	TGTGCCACCTTCGGGGACAGAACCTCCTACGAGCAGTACTTC
NA	NA	TRBV11-2	TRBJ1-2	CASSLASGVGGYTF	TGTGCCAGCAGCTTAGCTTCGGGAGTGGGTGGCTACACCTTC
TRBD2	NA	TRBV5-6	TRBJ2-1	CASSLAGLPNEQFF	TGTGCCAGCAGCTTAGCGGGACTCCCAAATGAGCAGTTCTTC
NA	NA	TRBV7-9	TRBJ1-1	CASSALGVNTEAFF	TGTGCCAGCAGCGCACTGGGGGTAAACACTGAAGCTTTCTTT
NA	NA	TRBV7-3	TRBJ1-2	CASSLTGGPDGYTF	TGTGCCAGCAGCTTAACCGGGGGGCCCGATGGCTACACCTTC
NA	NA	TRBV27	TRBJ1-1	CASSFTGGNTEAFF	TGTGCCAGCAGTTTTACAGGCGGAAACACTGAAGCTTTCTTT
TRBD2	NA	TRBV4-2	TRBJ2-5	CASSRRGSGGKETQYF	TGTGCCAGCAGCCGGAGGGGCTCGGGAGGGAAAGAGACCCAGTACTTC
TRBD1	once	TRBV18	TRBJ2-7	CASSTETGNSYEQYF	TGTGCCAGCTCAACGGAGACAGGGAACTCCTACGAGCAGTACTTC
TRBD1	NA	TRBV4-3	TRBJ2-3	CASSQDWTGPTDTQYF	TGCGCCAGCAGCCAAGACTGGACAGGACCCACAGATACGCAGTATTTT
NA	NA	TRBV5-4	TRBJ2-1	CASSRAAGNEQFF	TGTGCCAGCAGCAGGGCAGCGGGTAATGAGCAGTTCTTC
TRBD1	few	TRBV14	TRBJ1-2	CASSHSRGNGYTF	TGTGCCAGCAGCCACTCCAGGGGGAATGGCTACACCTTC
TRBD1	NA	TRBV29-1	TRBJ2-7	CSVAGRQGVGYEQYF	TGCAGCGTTGCGGGAAGACAGGGAGTGGGCTACGAGCAGTACTTC
NA	NA	TRBV27	TRBJ2-1	CASSFIRLNEQFF	TGTGCCAGCAGTTTTATCAGACTCAATGAGCAGTTCTTC
NA	once	TRBV6-2/TRBV6-3	TRBJ1-2	CASSYPVSRVANYGYTF	TGTGCCAGCAGTTACCCAGTTTCACGGGTGGCTAACTATGGCTACACCTTC
NA	once	TRBV7-2	TRBJ2-3	CASRGNLATDTQYF	TGTGCCAGCAGGGGCAACTTGGCGACAGATACGCAGTATTTT
TRBD1	NA	TRBV27	TRBJ2-7	CASSFDRGQEQYF	TGTGCCAGCAGTTTCGACAGGGGGCAAGAGCAGTACTTC
TRBD2	NA	TRBV18	TRBJ2-7	CASSPRTSGSLLADEQYF	TGTGCCAGCTCACCCCGGACTAGCGGGAGTTTGTTAGCCGACGAGCAGTACTTC
NA	NA	TRBV5-1	TRBJ2-7	CASSSGRPEVEQYF	TGCGCCAGCAGCTCGGGACGCCCCGAGGTCGAGCAGTACTTC
NA	once	TRBV3-1/TRBV3-2	TRBJ2-1	CASSQDLTGRNNEQFF	TGTGCCAGCAGCCAAGATTTAACGGGGCGGAACAATGAGCAGTTCTTC
TRBD1	NA	TRBV29-1	TRBJ2-2	CSVEQGAGELFF	TGCAGCGTAGAACAGGGGGCCGGGGAGCTGTTTTTT
NA	NA	TRBV13	TRBJ1-2	CASSLGRVGDGYTF	TGTGCCAGCAGCTTAGGCCGGGTAGGGGATGGCTACACCTTC
NA	NA	TRBV7-9	TRBJ1-1	CASSLNSRVGAFF	TGTGCCAGCAGCTTAAATTCTAGGGTTGGAGCTTTCTTT
NA	NA	TRBV3-1/TRBV3-2	TRBJ2-7	CASSHHSPGTSIYEQYF	TGTGCCAGCAGCCATCATTCCCCCGGGACGAGCATCTACGAGCAGTACTTC
NA	NA	TRBV3-1/TRBV3-2	TRBJ1-2	CASSQALTGSGSAGGYTF	TGTGCCAGCAGCCAAGCTCTCACAGGGAGTGGTTCGGCGGGTGGCTACACCTTC
TRBD1	NA	TRBV7-9	TRBJ1-1	CASRKGQGANTEAFF	TGTGCCAGCAGGAAGGGACAGGGGGCGAACACTGAAGCTTTCTTT
TRBD1	NA	TRBV18	TRBJ1-1	CASSPPNRGKGRTEAFF	TGTGCCAGCTCACCACCCAACAGGGGGAAAGGGCGGACTGAAGCTTTCTTT
NA	NA	TRBV20-1	TRBJ2-5	CSARGGETQYF	TGCAGTGCTAGAGGAGGCGAGACCCAGTACTTC
NA	NA	TRBV2	TRBJ2-1	CASSDEGLAINEQFF	TGTGCCAGCAGTGATGAAGGTCTAGCGATCAATGAGCAGTTCTTC
NA	NA	TRBV6-4	TRBJ2-3	CASSDQSTDTQYF	TGTGCCAGCAGTGACCAGAGCACAGATACGCAGTATTTT
NA	few	TRBV5-1	TRBJ1-2	CASSLERGQGYTF	TGCGCCAGCAGCTTGGAAAGGGGCCAGGGCTACACCTTC
TRBD1	NA	TRBV6-4	TRBJ1-6	CASSLGTANSPLHF	TGTGCCAGCAGCCTGGGGACAGCAAATTCACCCCTCCACTTT
TRBD1	NA	TRBV27	TRBJ1-2	CASRPGQGAFDGYTF	TGTGCCAGCAGACCCGGACAGGGGGCGTTCGATGGCTACACCTTC
NA	few	TRBV15	TRBJ1-2	CATSRDQRGNYGYTF	TGTGCCACCAGCAGAGATCAGCGGGGGAACTATGGCTACACCTTC
NA	once	TRBV13	TRBJ1-2	CASSLGGYGYTF	TGTGCCAGCAGCTTGGGTGGCTATGGCTACACCTTC
TRBD2	NA	TRBV4-1	TRBJ2-1	CASSQTGTSGYNEQFF	TGCGCCAGCAGCCAGACCGGGACTAGCGGTTACAATGAGCAGTTCTTC
NA	NA	TRBV15	TRBJ1-2	CATSQPLSLGAGYGYTF	TGTGCCACCAGCCAGCCCCTGTCCCTGGGGGCGGGCTATGGCTACACCTTC
NA	NA	TRBV11-2	TRBJ2-1	CASSFTPLTYNEQFF	TGTGCCAGCAGTTTTACACCCCTTACCTACAATGAGCAGTTCTTC
NA	NA	TRBV6-1	TRBJ1-1	CASSEWGFEAFF	TGTGCCAGCAGTGAATGGGGGTTTGAAGCTTTCTTT
NA	NA	TRBV11-3	TRBJ2-5	CASSLGGGRETQYF	TGTGCCAGCAGCTTGGGCGGGGGCCGGGAGACCCAGTACTTC
NA	NA	TRBV7-9	TRBJ1-3	CASSFWTAYSGNTIYF	TGTGCCAGCAGCTTCTGGACAGCTTACTCTGGAAACACCATATATTTT
TRBD2	NA	TRBV2	TRBJ2-5	CASNNGPGGGETQYF	TGTGCCAGCAATAACGGCCCCGGGGGGGGAGAGACCCAGTACTTC
NA	NA	TRBV5-1	TRBJ2-5	CASSPGGVEETQYF	TGCGCCAGCAGCCCAGGGGGGGTCGAAGAGACCCAGTACTTC
TRBD1	NA	TRBV18	TRBJ2-2	CASSQQGATGELFF	TGTGCCAGCTCACAACAGGGGGCAACCGGGGAGCTGTTTTTT
TRBD1	NA	TRBV7-9	TRBJ2-5	CASSPGQAKPQETQYF	TGTGCCAGCAGCCCCGGACAGGCCAAACCTCAAGAGACCCAGTACTTC
NA	NA	TRBV5-1	TRBJ2-3	CASSFGESDTQYF	TGCGCCAGCAGTTTCGGGGAATCAGATACGCAGTATTTT
NA	once	TRBV5-1	TRBJ1-1	CASSLLTGNTEAFF	TGCGCCAGCAGCTTGCTGACAGGGAACACTGAAGCTTTCTTT
NA	NA	TRBV7-3	TRBJ2-5	CASSLSGLQETQYF	TGTGCCAGCAGCTTGTCGGGGCTGCAAGAGACCCAGTACTTC
TRBD1	NA	TRBV5-1	TRBJ2-7	CASSFQGAEGEQYF	TGCGCCAGCAGCTTTCAGGGGGCAGAGGGGGAGCAGTACTTC
NA	NA	TRBV9	TRBJ2-3	CASSVEARVDTQYF	TGTGCCAGCAGCGTAGAGGCCAGGGTCGATACGCAGTATTTT